A single sample is the source of the 6 T cell receptor beta chains below, sequenced in a study of CD8+ T cells in alopecia areata. Treatment reported: oral pan-JAK inhibitor, 5-10 mg twice daily. Extraction of RNA preceded its reverse transcription into cDNA, which served as the sequencing template. Sequenced by immunoSEQ multiplex PCR; TCRdb stores in-frame clones only, minus some. The sample carries some 210,000 clones, approximately 70% recorded once. The sample in question was CD4+ T cells sorted from blood, obtained around week 44, from a patient treated with tofacitinib. All receptors derive from a human donor with alopecia areata.

The chain recombines TRBV21-1 with TRBJ2-7; the D call TRBD1 from the table was never checked on the DNA. TRBV21-1 is marked as a pseudogene. This CDR3 has 19 residues. CDR3 loop: CASSKEKVGARPGSYEQYF. The CDR3 coding sequence is TGTGCCAGCAGCAAAGAAAAGGTTGGGGCAAGGCCGGGCTCCTACGAGCAGTACTTC.

The V gene is TRBV2, the J gene TRBJ2-5; the D call may be TRBD1 or TRBD2 (5 bases each). Trimming stripped 4 bases from V and 4 bases from J, with 16 bases between. This CDR3 comprises 15 residues. Germline V gene lookup returns CDR1 SNHLY and CDR2 FYNNEI. The CDR3 coding sequence is TGTGCCAGCAGTGGGGACGCAAGAGGGATAGAGACCCAGTACTTC. The encoded protein is CASSGDARGIETQYF.

This sequence joins TRBV29-1 and TRBJ1-1; D is possibly TRBD1 (5 bases). The CDR3 spans 12 residues. Trimming cost V 3 bases and J 3 bases, with 8 bases left between them. Germline-derived CDR1 and CDR2 are SQVTM and ANQGSEA. CDR3 DNA: TGCAGCGTTGACGGGACGGACACTGAAGCTTTCTTT. As protein: CSVDGTDTEAFF.

The chain uses TRBV29-1 and TRBJ2-3; 9 bases align to TRBD2. Trimming removed 0 bases from V and 5 bases from J; junction bases left unmatched: 6. The CDR3 covers 15 residues. Germline loops: CDR1 SQVTM, CDR2 ANQGSEA. The CDR3 sequence is CSVEDRRGGLDTQYF. CDR3 DNA sequence: TGCAGCGTTGAAGATAGGCGGGGGGGATTAGATACGCAGTATTTT.

The rearrangement joins TRBV6-5 to TRBJ1-1; no firm D call. The V gene lost 2 bases and the J gene lost 1 base, with 8 bases spanning the gap. Germline V CDR1 and CDR2: MNHEY, SVGAGI. CDR3 length equals 14 residues. The CDR3 DNA follows: TGTGCCAGCAGTTACCGGCGGGGGAACACTGAAGCTTTCTTT. It specifies CASSYRRGNTEAFF.

This chain links TRBV30 with TRBJ2-1; D uncertain. This CDR3 comprises 11 residues. The V gene lost 5 bases and the J gene lost 5 bases, with 7 bases spanning the gap. The germline gives CDR1 GTSNPN, CDR2 SVGIG (reference sequence). CDR3 nucleotide sequence: TGTGCCTGGGGTGATGACAATGAGCAGTTCTTC. Its protein product is CAWGDDNEQFF.